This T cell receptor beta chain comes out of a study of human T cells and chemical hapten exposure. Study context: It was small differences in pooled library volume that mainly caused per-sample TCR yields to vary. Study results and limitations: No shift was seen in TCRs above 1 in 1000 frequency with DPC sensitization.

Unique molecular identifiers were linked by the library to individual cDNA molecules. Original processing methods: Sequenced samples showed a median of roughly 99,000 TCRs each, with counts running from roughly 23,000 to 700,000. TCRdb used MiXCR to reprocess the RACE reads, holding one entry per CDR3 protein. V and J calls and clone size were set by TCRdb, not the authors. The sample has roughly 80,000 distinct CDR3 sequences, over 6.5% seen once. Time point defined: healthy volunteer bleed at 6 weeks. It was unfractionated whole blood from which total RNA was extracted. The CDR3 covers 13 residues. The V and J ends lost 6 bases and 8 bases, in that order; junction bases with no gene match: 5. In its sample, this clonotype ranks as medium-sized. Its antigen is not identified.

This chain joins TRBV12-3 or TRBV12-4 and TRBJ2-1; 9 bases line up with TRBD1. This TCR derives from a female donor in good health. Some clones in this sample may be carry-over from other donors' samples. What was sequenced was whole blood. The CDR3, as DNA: TGTGCCAGCAGCCGGACAGGGGCGGATGAGCAGTTCTTC. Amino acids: CASSRTGADEQFF.